This T cell receptor (beta chain) was obtained from a study of blood T cell repertoires in COVID-19. Study background: COVID-19 samples, acute and convalescent, were from the United States, Italy and Spain. PBMCs, B-cell-depleted T cells, or T cells were the source of the cDNA or gDNA that made up the material.

As handled by the study authors: Reference gene primer amplification in the assay estimated nucleated cell counts. Libraries were prepared by immunoSEQ multiplex PCR; TCRdb keeps only in-frame clonotypes and omits some of them. That table is the source of V, J and clone size, and D and trimming were worked out from the DNA. The sample lists approximately 96,000 clones; 90% were seen once. The CDR3 length is 15 residues. Germline V gene lookup returns CDR1 ENHRY and CDR2 SYGVKD. In regard to this clone: A read error may produce the germline difference seen at one junction end.

The sample consisted of peripheral blood. The chain carries TRBV10-3 and TRBJ2-1; perhaps TRBD2 as D (6 bases). The sequence was obtained from a man aged 60 to 75 with acute or convalescent COVID-19. The CDR3 nucleotides read TGTGCCATCAGTGCCTCCCGGGACTCCAACAATGAGCAGTTCTTC. It specifies CAISASRDSNNEQFF.